Listed below are T cell receptor beta chains from one sample, sequenced in a study of technical replicates of blood from a handful of donors. Sequenced by immunoSEQ multiplex PCR; TCRdb stores in-frame clones only, minus some. The sample carries 68,000 or so clones, roughly nine tenths recorded once. Input material: T cells isolated from PBMCs. Source of these receptors: a human donor in good health. CDR3s include the opening cysteine and the closing phenylalanine or tryptophan. The order of the fields is J gene, V gene, clone size, D gene, CDR3 protein, CDR3 DNA. A D gene is named only where the DNA matches it firmly. The size field is filled for only some rows; it gives once, few, many or a size class.

>TRBJ2-5|TRBV5-1|-|TRBD2
CASSSLAGEETQYF
TGCGCCAGCAGCTCGCTAGCGGGGGAAGAGACCCAGTACTTC
>TRBJ2-7|TRBV30|-|-
CALGQPYEQYF
TGTGCCTTAGGACAGCCCTACGAGCAGTACTTC
>TRBJ2-3|TRBV11-3|-|TRBD2
CASSPGRALDTQYF
TGTGCCAGCAGCCCAGGGAGGGCCCTAGATACGCAGTATTTT
>TRBJ2-1|TRBV11-2|-|-
CASSFKGILSYNEQFF
TGTGCCAGCAGCTTCAAGGGGATACTCTCCTACAATGAGCAGTTCTTC
>TRBJ1-2|TRBV29-1|-|TRBD1
CSVGDRDYGYTF
TGCAGCGTCGGGGACAGGGACTATGGCTACACCTTC
>TRBJ1-5|TRBV14|-|-
CASSQQGLYSNQPQHF
TGTGCCAGCAGCCAACAGGGGCTCTATAGCAATCAGCCCCAGCATTTT
>TRBJ2-2|TRBV6-5|-|-
CASLRGNTGELFF
TGTGCCAGCCTAAGGGGCAACACCGGGGAGCTGTTTTTT
>TRBJ1-5|TRBV28|-|-
CASSSGQLNQPQHF
TGTGCCAGCAGCTCAGGACAGTTAAATCAGCCCCAGCATTTT
>TRBJ2-1|TRBV9|-|-
CASSVGGGGVNEQFF
TGTGCCAGCAGCGTAGGAGGAGGGGGGGTGAATGAGCAGTTCTTC
>TRBJ2-1|TRBV7-3|-|-
CASSASGSSYNEQFF
TGTGCCAGCAGCGCCTCTGGCAGTTCCTACAATGAGCAGTTCTTC
>TRBJ1-2|TRBV4-3|-|-
CASSPTGTGGYTF
TGCGCCAGCAGCCCGACAGGTACGGGCGGCTACACCTTC
>TRBJ1-5|TRBV2|-|-
CASSGSNQPQHF
TGTGCCAGTTCGGGGAGCAATCAGCCCCAGCATTTT
>TRBJ1-1|TRBV5-4|-|-
CASNAPADTEAFF
TGTGCCAGCAATGCCCCGGCGGACACTGAAGCTTTCTTT
>TRBJ2-7|TRBV19|-|-
CASMEGYEQYF
TGTGCCAGTATGGAGGGATACGAGCAGTACTTC
>TRBJ2-2|TRBV6-5|many|-
CASARGEDTGELFF
TGTGCCAGCGCCAGGGGCGAAGACACCGGGGAGCTGTTTTTT
>TRBJ2-5|TRBV6-1|-|-
CASTLSWSLQETQYF
TGTGCCAGCACCCTAAGTTGGAGCCTCCAAGAGACCCAGTACTTC
>TRBJ1-4|TRBV9|-|-
CASSEGTWATGEKLFF
TGTGCCAGCAGTGAAGGGACATGGGCGACGGGTGAAAAACTGTTTTTT
>TRBJ2-7|TRBV6-5|-|TRBD2
CASSWTGTSGLDEQYF
TGTGCCAGCAGTTGGACCGGGACTAGCGGGCTCGACGAGCAGTACTTC
>TRBJ2-1|TRBV6-6|-|TRBD2
CAVTSGHEQFF
TGTGCCGTGACTAGCGGGCATGAGCAGTTCTTC
>TRBJ1-2|TRBV19|-|-
CASSILLEAEYGYTF
TGTGCCAGTAGTATATTGTTGGAGGCGGAGTATGGCTACACCTTC
>TRBJ1-5|TRBV27|once|TRBD1
CASSFGQGAGQPQHF
TGTGCCAGCAGTTTCGGACAGGGGGCTGGGCAGCCCCAGCATTTT
>TRBJ2-1|TRBV28|-|-
CASSSILEVQFF
TGTGCCAGCAGTTCGATACTTGAGGTGCAGTTCTTC
>TRBJ1-2|TRBV19|-|TRBD1
CASSRQGRIGGYTF
TGTGCCAGTAGTAGACAGGGCAGAATAGGCGGCTACACCTTC
>TRBJ2-7|TRBV5-6|once|-
CASSSFYEQYF
TGTGCCAGCAGCTCCTTCTACGAGCAGTACTTC
>TRBJ1-2|TRBV4-2|-|-
CASSQEDSYGYTF
TGTGCCAGCAGCCAGGAGGATAGCTATGGCTACACCTTC
>TRBJ1-5|TRBV19|-|-
CASSIQTGRERLRNQPQHF
TGTGCCAGTAGTATCCAAACGGGGAGGGAGAGGTTGAGAAATCAGCCCCAGCATTTT
>TRBJ2-3|TRBV5-1|-|-
CASSFSPRGNTQYF
TGCGCCAGCAGCTTTAGCCCCCGCGGAAATACGCAGTATTTT
>TRBJ2-7|TRBV5-1|-|TRBD2
CASSPGLAYEQYF
TGCGCCAGCAGCCCGGGACTAGCCTACGAGCAGTACTTC
>TRBJ2-7|TRBV7-6|-|-
CASSPRHAAYEQYF
TGTGCCAGCAGCCCTCGACACGCCGCCTACGAGCAGTACTTC
>TRBJ1-5|TRBV19|-|-
CASSIAQGPQHF
TGTGCCAGTAGTATAGCCCAGGGGCCCCAGCATTTT
>TRBJ2-4|TRBV13|-|TRBD2
CASSLQTSVHNIQYF
TGTGCCAGCAGCTTACAGACTAGCGTGCACAACATTCAGTACTTC
>TRBJ2-3|TRBV11-3|-|-
CASTSWRDTDTQYF
TGTGCCAGCACTTCATGGCGGGACACAGATACGCAGTATTTT
>TRBJ2-1|TRBV7-2|-|-
CASSLLIGWRASYNEQFF
TGTGCCAGCAGCTTATTGATCGGTTGGCGGGCCTCCTACAATGAGCAGTTCTTC
>TRBJ1-2|TRBV29-1|-|TRBD1
CSVVETGGSYGYTF
TGCAGCGTTGTCGAGACAGGGGGCTCCTATGGCTACACCTTC
>TRBJ1-2|TRBV27|-|TRBD1
CASSLTGTGYGYTF
TGTGCCAGCAGTTTGACGGGGACAGGGTATGGCTACACCTTC
>TRBJ2-5|TRBV5-1|-|-
CASSQGQSQETQYF
TGCGCCAGCAGCCAAGGACAGTCACAAGAGACCCAGTACTTC
>TRBJ2-7|TRBV6-5|-|-
CASSGGDGYEQYF
TGTGCCAGCAGCGGGGGAGATGGATACGAGCAGTACTTC
>TRBJ2-7|TRBV29-1|-|TRBD2
CSVTLAGGYEQYF
TGCAGCGTTACCCTAGCGGGAGGATACGAGCAGTACTTC
>TRBJ1-2|TRBV13|-|-
CASSPNRAGYTF
TGTGCCAGCAGCCCCAATCGCGCTGGCTACACCTTC
>TRBJ2-7|TRBV9|-|TRBD2
CASSVAGLAGGSYEQYF
TGTGCCAGCAGCGTAGCCGGGCTAGCGGGAGGCTCCTACGAGCAGTACTTC
>TRBJ1-5|TRBV19|few|-
CASSIRREGNQPQHF
TGTGCCAGTAGTATCCGCAGGGAGGGCAATCAGCCCCAGCATTTT
>TRBJ1-2|TRBV6-5|-|-
CASSYSGGIYGYTF
TGTGCCAGCAGTTACTCAGGAGGGATCTATGGCTACACCTTC
>TRBJ2-1|TRBV4-2|-|TRBD2
CASSQGTSGIINEQFF
TGTGCCAGCAGCCAAGGCACTAGCGGGATTATAAATGAGCAGTTCTTC
>TRBJ2-1|TRBV2|-|TRBD2
CASSLTSGRLSSYNEQFF
TGTGCCAGCAGTTTGACTAGCGGGAGGCTAAGCTCCTACAATGAGCAGTTCTTC
>TRBJ2-7|TRBV19|-|-
CASSRDSNYEQYF
TGTGCCAGTAGCAGAGACAGCAACTACGAGCAGTACTTC
>TRBJ2-3|TRBV10-2|-|-
CASGLPDTQYF
TGCGCCAGCGGGCTCCCAGATACGCAGTATTTT
>TRBJ1-1|TRBV29-1|-|-
CSGGGEGTEAFF
TGCAGCGGAGGGGGGGAGGGCACTGAAGCTTTCTTT
>TRBJ2-1|TRBV4-1|-|-
CASSLGRSISNEQFF
TGCGCCAGCAGCCTGGGGAGGAGCATTTCCAATGAGCAGTTCTTC
>TRBJ1-3|TRBV10-3|-|-
CAIKGQSGNTIYF
TGTGCCATCAAAGGACAGTCTGGAAACACCATATATTTT
>TRBJ2-7|TRBV19|-|TRBD1
CASSGQGGYEQYF
TGTGCCAGTAGTGGACAGGGTGGGTACGAGCAGTACTTC
>TRBJ1-2|TRBV7-7|-|TRBD1
CASSPADRGRYGYTF
TGTGCCAGCAGCCCGGCGGACAGGGGCCGCTATGGCTACACCTTC
>TRBJ2-7|TRBV9|once|-
CASSVEGDLSQQYF
TGTGCCAGCAGCGTAGAGGGGGACCTATCTCAGCAGTACTTC
>TRBJ2-5|TRBV5-1|-|-
CASSLDLSQETQYF
TGCGCCAGCAGCTTGGATCTGTCGCAAGAGACCCAGTACTTC
>TRBJ2-1|TRBV10-1|-|TRBD2
CASSLTDKLALCSYNEQFF
TGCGCCAGCAGTCTAACGGATAAACTAGCGCTATGCTCCTACAATGAGCAGTTCTTC
>TRBJ1-1|TRBV6-1|-|-
CASSGGVRGTEAFF
TGTGCCAGCAGTGGGGGGGTTCGGGGCACTGAAGCTTTCTTT